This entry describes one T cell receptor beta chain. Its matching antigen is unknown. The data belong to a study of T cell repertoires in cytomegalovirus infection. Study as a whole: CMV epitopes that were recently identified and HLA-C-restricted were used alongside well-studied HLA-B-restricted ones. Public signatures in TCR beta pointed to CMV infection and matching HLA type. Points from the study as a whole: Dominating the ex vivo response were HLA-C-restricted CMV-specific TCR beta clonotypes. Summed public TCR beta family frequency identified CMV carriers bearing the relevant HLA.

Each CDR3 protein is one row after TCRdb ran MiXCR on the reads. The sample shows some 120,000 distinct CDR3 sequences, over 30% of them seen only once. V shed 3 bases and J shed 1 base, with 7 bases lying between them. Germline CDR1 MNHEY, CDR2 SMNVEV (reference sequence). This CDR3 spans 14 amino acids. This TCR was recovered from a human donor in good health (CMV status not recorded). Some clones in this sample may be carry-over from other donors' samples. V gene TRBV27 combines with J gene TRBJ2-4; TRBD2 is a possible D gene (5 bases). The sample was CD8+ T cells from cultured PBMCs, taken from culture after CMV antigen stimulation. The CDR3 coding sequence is TGTGCCAGCAGTTTTCCGGGGGCCAAAAACATTCAGTACTTC. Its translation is CASSFPGAKNIQYF.